A single sample is the source of the 6 T cell receptor beta chains below, sequenced in a study of control samples from healthy donors and cancer patients. Some clones are missing from TCRdb's copy, which holds only in-frame ones; the method was immunoSEQ multiplex PCR. The data hold some 130,000 clones, with more than 85% observed a single time. The sequenced material came from PBMCs. The receptors here all came from a middle-aged man with head and neck cancer.

V and J are TRBV24-1 and TRBJ2-3, with 7 positions matching TRBD2. The CDR3 has 16 residues. Per the germline V gene, CDR1 is KGHDR and CDR2 is SFDVKD. Unmatched junction bases numbered 7, after V lost 5 bases and J lost 0 bases. CDR3 protein: CATSGGGFPSTDTQYF. The CDR3 nucleotides read TGTGCCACCAGTGGGGGGGGGTTCCCTAGCACAGATACGCAGTATTTT.

The V and J genes are TRBV14 and TRBJ1-6; D remains ambiguous. This CDR3 comprises 16 residues. CDR1 is SGHDN, CDR2 FVKESK, per germline. Trimming took off 5 bases at V and 0 bases at J, with 11 bases between the two ends. CDR3 residues: CASSSRSSSYNSPLHF. The CDR3 nucleotides read TGTGCCAGCAGCTCACGGTCTAGCTCCTATAATTCACCCCTCCACTTT.

The rearrangement uses TRBV6-2 or TRBV6-3 and TRBJ2-3; TRBD2 aligns across 7 bases. This CDR3 has 15 residues. Trimming removed 2 bases from V and 7 bases from J; junction bases left unmatched: 9. CDR1 and CDR2 from the germline V gene are MNHEY and SVGEGT. The CDR3 here is CASSYEAGVLNTQYF. DNA of the CDR3: TGTGCCAGCAGTTACGAGGCGGGGGTGCTGAATACGCAGTATTTT.

The rearrangement joins TRBV5-1 to TRBJ2-3; 9 positions match TRBD1. The V gene end was trimmed by 0 bases and the J gene end by 2 bases; junction bases not matched to a gene: 4. The CDR3 has 16 amino acids. Germline CDR1 is SGHRS and CDR2 is YFSETQ. The CDR3 DNA is TGCGCCAGCAGCTTGGCGGGGACAGGGTCCACAGATACGCAGTATTTT. Amino acid sequence: CASSLAGTGSTDTQYF.

The chain has TRBV29-1 and TRBJ2-2; D is perhaps TRBD1 or TRBD2 (5 bases each). Germline V lookup: CDR1 SQVTM, CDR2 ANQGSEA. This CDR3 contains 13 residues. The V end lost 7 bases, the J end lost 10 bases, and 19 bases lay between the germline ends. The CDR3 sequence is CSATIRDAPELFF. CDR3 coding DNA: TGCAGCGCCACGATAAGGGACGCGCCGGAGCTGTTTTTT.

V is TRBV18 and J is TRBJ1-5, with 10 bases aligning to TRBD1. The CDR3 has 15 residues. V lost 6 bases to trimming and J lost 3 bases; unmatched junction nucleotides: 5. Germline CDR1 is KGHSH and CDR2 is LQKENI. For the CDR3, the DNA is TGTGCCAGCTCCCCCGGGACAGGGGTCAATCAGCCCCAGCATTTT. Translated: CASSPGTGVNQPQHF.